The 11 T cell receptor beta chains reported below all come from one sample, sequenced in a study of blood T cell repertoires in COVID-19. Measured with immunoSEQ multiplex PCR; TCRdb has only the in-frame clones, and not every one. The sample holds approximately 74,000 clones, roughly 90% seen once. The sequencing input was peripheral blood. The receptors derive from a man aged 65 to 79 with acute or convalescent COVID-19.

A single count supports this clone. The V gene is TRBV21-1, the J gene TRBJ2-1; TRBD1, as called in the table, went unchecked against the DNA. TRBV21-1 is recorded as a pseudogene. CDR3 length: 17 amino acids. CDR3 amino acids: CASSSKETGSSYNEQFF. The CDR3 DNA reads as TGTGCCAGCAGCTCCAAAGAGACAGGGAGCTCCTACAATGAGCAGTTCTTC.

In its sample, this clone ranks as medium-sized. This chain joins TRBV28 and TRBJ2-7, with TRBD1 matching 10 bases. After removal of 5 bases from V and 6 bases from J, the junction contained 4 bases not matched to a gene. Germline loops: CDR1 MDHEN, CDR2 SYDVKM. This CDR3 has 13 amino acids. In nucleotides, the CDR3 is TGTGCCAGCAGTCCCGGGACAGGGGTCGAGCAGTACTTC. Protein product: CASSPGTGVEQYF.

This chain links TRBV21-1 with TRBJ1-5; the table's D call TRBD1 went unverified against the DNA. TRBV21-1 corresponds to a pseudogene. This CDR3 has 16 amino acids. CDR3 DNA: TGTGCCAGCAGCACTTTACGGACAGGGCGCAATCAGCCCCAGCATTTT. This gives the protein CASSTLRTGRNQPQHF.

The chain employs TRBV28 and TRBJ1-1, with 12 bases matching TRBD1. CDR1 MDHEN and CDR2 SYDVKM come from the germline V gene. V lost 2 bases, J lost 7 bases, and 8 bases stayed unmatched. CDR3 size: 16 residues. CDR3 loop: CASSLTYGTGGGEAFF. The CDR3 DNA follows: TGTGCCAGCAGTTTAACCTACGGGACAGGGGGCGGTGAAGCTTTCTTT.

The V gene is TRBV5-1, the J gene TRBJ1-6; 9 nucleotides agree with TRBD1. The CDR3 runs 18 residues. Trimming removed 4 bases from V and 0 bases from J; junction bases left unmatched: 8. CDR1 is SGHRS, CDR2 YFSETQ, per germline. Here the CDR3 reads CASSRGTGLSSYNSPLHF. In DNA form, the CDR3 reads TGCGCCAGCAGCCGAGGGACAGGGCTAAGCTCCTATAATTCACCCCTCCACTTT.

V usage is TRBV13 and J usage is TRBJ1-1; D gene unclear. The V gene's germline CDR1 is PRHDT and CDR2 FYEKMQ (reference sequence). With 6 bases removed from V and 1 base from J, the gap between germline ends came to 6 bases. The CDR3 length is 12 residues. The CDR3 DNA follows: TGTGCCAGCAGATGGCAGAACACTGAAGCTTTCTTT. Encoded protein: CASRWQNTEAFF. Full variable domain (remainder filled in from reference TRBV13 and TRBJ1-1): AAGVIQSPRHLIKEKRETATLKCYPIPRHDTVYWYQQGPGQDPQFLISFYEKMQSDKGSIPDRFSAQQFSDYHSELNMSSLELGDSALYFCASRWQNTEAFFGQGTRLTVV.

The table lists this clone with a count of one. The chain employs TRBV15 and TRBJ1-5; 7 nucleotides agree with TRBD1. The CDR3 length is 17 residues. V lost 3 bases and J lost 0; bases outside the gene matches: 8. Looked up from germline, CDR1 is LNHNV and CDR2 is YYDKDF (reference sequence). Written as DNA, the CDR3 is TGTGCCACCAGCAGTCCGACAGGGATACTTAGCAATCAGCCCCAGCATTTT. Translation: CATSSPTGILSNQPQHF.

V is TRBV3-1 (or the pseudogene TRBV3-2) and J is TRBJ1-3, with D unclear. Germline CDR1 reads LGHDT; CDR2 reads YNNKEL (reference sequence). This CDR3 contains 14 residues. The V end lost 8 bases, the J end lost 1 base, and 12 bases lay between the germline ends. In DNA, the CDR3 is TGTGCCAGCGGAGGTGGAGGATCTGGAAACACCATATATTTT. Its translation: CASGGGGSGNTIYF.

The chain employs TRBV28 and TRBJ1-3; D ambiguous. This CDR3 has 16 amino acids. Germline-derived CDR1 and CDR2 are MDHEN and SYDVKM. Trimming took off 4 bases at V and 4 bases at J, with 17 bases between the two ends. This CDR3 reads CASSYHGGGAGNTIYF. In nucleotides, the CDR3 is TGTGCCAGCAGTTATCACGGCGGAGGTGCAGGAAACACCATATATTTT.

V usage is TRBV2 and J usage is TRBJ1-4; D is unclear. Trimming took off 3 bases at V and 4 bases at J, with 9 bases between the two ends. Germline V gives CDR1 SNHLY, CDR2 FYNNEI. CDR3 length equals 14 residues. CDR3 amino acids: CASSDRSGNEKLFF. CDR3 nucleotide sequence: TGTGCCAGCAGTGATCGGTCCGGTAATGAAAAACTGTTTTTT.

V usage is TRBV3-1 (or the pseudogene TRBV3-2) and J usage is TRBJ2-1; TRBD1 aligns across 8 bases. With 9 bases clipped from V and 5 bases from J, the junction kept 9 bases outside the gene matches. The CDR3 sequence is 14 residues long. Germline CDR1 is LGHDT and CDR2 is YNNKEL (reference sequence). CDR3: CASAHDRGNNEQFF. DNA for the CDR3: TGTGCCAGTGCCCATGACAGGGGTAACAATGAGCAGTTCTTC.